This record covers a single TCR beta chain. Its antigen is unidentified. These data originate in a study of cytomegalovirus exposure and HLA in healthy donors. Study results and caveats: Among TCR beta chains, those listed as cytomegalovirus-associated numbered over 150.

This CDR3 region has 17 residues. Germline assignment: CDR1 SGHRS and CDR2 YFSETQ. With V trimmed by 4 bases and J by 4 bases, 11 bases remained unmatched. The assay was immunoSEQ multiplex PCR, and TCRdb's table has in-frame clones only and misses some. The table includes fewer than 100,000 clones, approximately 90% detected once. The clonotype comes from a young man in good health and CMV-seronegative. V and J are TRBV5-1 and TRBJ2-5; 12 bases match TRBD2. The source material was PBMCs. This CDR3 reads CASSPAPLAGGPETQYF. The CDR3 DNA follows: TGCGCCAGCAGCCCGGCCCCACTAGCGGGGGGACCAGAGACCCAGTACTTC.